This T cell receptor (beta chain) stems from a study of cytomegalovirus exposure and HLA in healthy donors. General study results and limits: Diagnosis of cytomegalovirus status made by the classifier reportedly showed high specificity and sensitivity. The investigators catalogued 150 or so TCR beta chains as cytomegalovirus-associated.

Germline lookup yields CDR1 SQVTM and CDR2 ANQGSEA. The CDR3 runs to 12 residues. Trimming removed 4 bases at V and 0 bases at J, with 6 bases between. About this clone itself: Its antigen is not known.

The PCR had 60 Vbeta and 13 Jbeta primers. The assay was immunoSEQ multiplex PCR, and TCRdb's table has in-frame clones only and misses some. The table has more than 95,000 clones, 76% seen once. Sequencing was performed on PBMCs. The source of this sequence is a man aged 45-60 years in good health and CMV-seronegative. The chain joins TRBV29-1 to TRBJ1-2; D unclear. The CDR3 DNA sequence: TGCAGCGTTGTAGTCACTAACTATGGCTACACCTTC. Protein product: CSVVVTNYGYTF.